A single TCR beta chain is shown here with its context. Its antigen is still unknown. It has no much larger one-base neighbor in the sample; base qualities were not kept. This record comes from a study of CD8+ T cells in alopecia areata (dated by TCRdb to 2017 to 2018). Study-wide context: Treated patients were enrolled in an open-label pilot trial of oral tofacitinib, 5 to 10 mg twice daily, for moderate-to-severe alopecia areata. Patients received tofacitinib for 6 to 18 months and were then followed off drug for 6 months to check for delayed response and recurrence. The SALT score, which quantifies the percentage of affected scalp surface area, was used to measure disease severity in treated patients. In both human patients and the C3H/HeJ mouse model, the study applied high-throughput TCRbeta sequencing to look at T cell clonal expansion in alopecia areata. In humans, TCRbeta sequencing was performed on scalp tissue and on sorted CD4+ and CD8+ peripheral blood T cells from healthy controls and from patients with patchy or totalis/universalis alopecia areata. Patients on tofacitinib were biopsied at baseline and after 4 and 24 weeks of treatment, and several of the patients also had a later scalp biopsy. Scalp clonality was compared among normal scalp (n=4), patchy alopecia areata scalp (n=8), and alopecia totalis/universalis scalp (n=8). The RNA source kit depended on sample type: the PAXgene miRNA kit for fixed scalp, the miRNeasy kit for PBMCs, and the RNeasy kit for mouse skin. TCRbeta CDR3 regions were amplified by immunoSEQ multiplex PCR using 35 Vbeta forward and 13 Jbeta reverse primers. What the study reported, not specific to this receptor: Scalp TCR repertoire analysis is complicated because resident alphabeta T cells in normal human skin are also sequenced, whereas mouse skin is dominated by gammadelta T cells. Tofacitinib significantly decreased scalp clonality and the number of expanded CD8+ clones among the top 100 scalp clones. Compared with normal scalp, lesional scalp had higher clonality and more expanded CD8+ clones, particularly in alopecia totalis/universalis, a pattern that suggests antigenic drive. During tofacitinib treatment, many expanded lesional clones remained in scalp and blood, and this persistence may partly explain relapse after treatment is stopped. Because the treated cohort was small and had just a single nonresponder, larger studies are needed to establish links between baseline CD8+ expansion and response. Compared with mice, TCR sequences shared between patients were less clear, possibly partly because of HLA diversity across the patient population.

The library came from the immunoSEQ multiplex PCR assay. To provide template for TCR sequencing, every sample had RNA extracted and reverse transcribed into cDNA. First-strand cDNA was synthesized using SuperScript III with a 2:1 mix of oligo-dT and random hexamers. A synthetic immune receptor repertoire was used to measure amplification bias, and any remaining bias was corrected computationally. As for how the authors treated the data: Raw reads were preprocessed for error removal, and CDR3 was defined according to IMGT conventions as running from the conserved cysteine to phenylalanine. To get clonality, Shannon entropy was normalized by log2 of the number of productive unique TCRs and the result was subtracted from 1. CD4 or CD8 identity of scalp clones was inferred by cross-referencing scalp TCRbeta sequences with sorted blood CD4 and CD8 repertoires. Sourced from immuneACCESS, this table was stored by TCRdb with only in-frame sequences that have V and J called. A share of the clones is absent; for the studies checked, an unresolved V gene accounts for under half, and the remainder has no known explanation. The V and J calls and clone size were taken over from that table, and D and trimming were inferred from the DNA. Across this sample there are 100,000 or so clones, with roughly three fifths seen only once. The ten most abundant clones make up roughly 15% of the sample.

Between the V and J ends, shortened by 0 bases and 3 bases respectively, the junction contains 6 bases. From a lookup of the germline V gene (reference sequence), CDR1 and CDR2 are SEHNR and FQNEAQ. Taken from cysteine to phenylalanine, the CDR3 has 14 residues. The kept DNA is CDR3 alone, 42 bases in frame from the first base. The sample's treatment or condition label is to be understood as: oral pan-JAK inhibitor, 5-10 mg twice daily. Lesional scalp punch biopsies and peripheral blood were obtained from alopecia areata patients. After PBMCs were isolated by density centrifugation and stained for CD3, CD4 and CD8, a FACSAria was used to sort CD4+ and CD8+ T cells.

The receptor was derived from a human donor with alopecia areata. This sequence uses TRBV7-9 and TRBJ2-1; the D match is possibly TRBD1 or TRBD2, with 5 bases aligned in each. Sample: CD8+ T cells sorted from blood, taken between weeks 55 and 70, from a patient treated with tofacitinib. Read as DNA, the sequence is TGTGCCAGCAGCTTAGCGGGGGACTACAATGAGCAGTTCTTC. Its protein reads: CASSLAGDYNEQFF.